Presented here are 22 T cell receptor beta chains from one specimen sequenced in a study of T cell changes during pregnancy in multiple sclerosis. Clones were sequenced by immunoSEQ multiplex PCR, and TCRdb holds only the in-frame ones, with some missing. The repertoire has 30,000 to 35,000 clones, 70% to 90% of them found once; the top ten carry around 8%. The sequenced sample was CD8+ T cells from peripheral blood mononuclear cells, obtained before pregnancy. The receptors here all came from a female donor with multiple sclerosis, enrolled in a pregnancy study.

The V call is TRBV14, the J call TRBJ1-3; no clear D gene. Germline CDR1 SGHDN, CDR2 FVKESK. The CDR3 consists of 17 residues. V was clipped by 4 bases and J by 0 bases, with 16 bases between them. CDR3 DNA: TGTGCCAGCAGCCGAGACTTCGGAAGGAGCTCTGGAAACACCATATATTTT. Translating it yields CASSRDFGRSSGNTIYF.

The V gene is TRBV2, the J gene TRBJ2-2, with 7 positions matching TRBD2. The V and J ends lost 9 bases and 4 bases, in that order; junction bases with no gene match: 11. This CDR3 spans 15 amino acids. Germline V lookup: CDR1 SNHLY, CDR2 FYNNEI. The CDR3 DNA reads TGTGCCAGAGGGGAGGGCCTCGAGCGCACCGGGGAGCTGTTTTTT. It encodes CARGEGLERTGELFF.

This chain connects TRBV11-2 to TRBJ2-3; D possibly corresponds to TRBD2 (5 bases). The CDR3 spans 13 residues. Germline values: CDR1 SGHAT, CDR2 FQNNGV. V lost 2 bases and J 6 bases, leaving 9 bases between the germline ends. CDR3 bases: TGTGCCAGCAGCTTAACCTGGAGGGATACGCAGTATTTT. Encoded protein: CASSLTWRDTQYF. The full variable domain, with the rest looked up from reference TRBV11-2 and TRBJ2-3, is EAGVAQSPRYKIIEKRQSVAFWCNPISGHATLYWYQQILGQGPKLLIQFQNNGVVDDSQLPKDRFSAERLKGVDSTLKIQPAKLEDSAVYLCASSLTWRDTQYFGPGTRLTVL.

The genes are TRBV7-6 and TRBJ2-1; D perhaps matches TRBD1 (5 bases). The CDR3 runs 15 residues. Trimming removed 3 bases from V and 0 bases from J, with 9 bases in between. Looked up from germline, CDR1 is SGHVS and CDR2 is FNYEAQ. The CDR3 spells CASSFGASSYNEQFF. CDR3 coding DNA: TGTGCCAGCAGCTTTGGGGCCAGCTCCTACAATGAGCAGTTCTTC.

The chain links TRBV7-2 to TRBJ2-2; D gene ambiguous. CDR3 length: 13 amino acids. Germline CDR1 is SGHTA and CDR2 is FQGNSA. The V end was cut by 5 bases, the J end by 1 base, with 5 bases between. The chain's CDR3 is CASSLRNTGELFF. The CDR3 region has the DNA TGTGCCAGCAGCCTTCGGAACACCGGGGAGCTGTTTTTT.

The CDR3 DNA reads TGTGCCAGCAGCTTAGGGCTGGGCACAGATACGCAGTATTTT. It encodes CASSLGLGTDTQYF. The chain combines TRBV7-3 with TRBJ2-3; no firm D call. Trimming removed 2 bases from V and 1 base from J, with 7 bases in between. Germline-derived CDR1 and CDR2 are SGHTA and FQGTGA. This CDR3 has 14 residues.

J is TRBJ2-5 and V is TRBV6-6; 14 nucleotides line up with TRBD2. Per germline, CDR1 MNHNY and CDR2 SVGAGI (reference sequence). The CDR3 sequence is 16 residues long. V gave up 9 bases and J gave up 1 base; unmatched junction bases: 7. As DNA, the CDR3 is TGTGCCAGGACTAGCGGGGGGGCGTGCACCCAAGAGACCCAGTACTTC. Translating gives CARTSGGACTQETQYF.

This CDR3 is CASSIITGPGYTF. CDR3 sequence (DNA): TGTGCCAGCAGTATCATCACAGGACCTGGCTACACCTTC. This chain links TRBV28 with TRBJ1-2; D might be TRBD1 (5 bases). The CDR3 runs to 13 residues. With 5 bases removed from V and 7 bases from J, the gap between germline ends came to 14 bases. Germline V gives CDR1 MDHEN, CDR2 SYDVKM.

The V gene is TRBV5-1, the J gene TRBJ1-2; maybe TRBD1 (6 bases). The ends were cut back, 5 bases at V and 7 bases at J, with 18 bases in the middle. This CDR3 region has 14 residues. Germline lookup yields CDR1 SGHRS and CDR2 YFSETQ. The CDR3 spells CASRIRGGAGGYTF. The CDR3, as DNA: TGCGCCAGCAGGATCCGGGGGGGCGCGGGTGGCTACACCTTC.

The chain employs TRBV6-4 and TRBJ2-1, with 8 bases lining up with TRBD2. The V and J ends lost 4 bases and 6 bases, in that order; junction bases with no gene match: 2. The germline CDR1 and CDR2 sequences are MRHNA and SNTAGT. This CDR3 region has 13 residues. The CDR3 nucleotides read TGTGCCAGCAGTGCGGGGGGGGTCAATGAGCAGTTCTTC. Protein product: CASSAGGVNEQFF.

This chain connects TRBV7-6 to TRBJ1-2; TRBD1 is a possible D gene (5 bases). CDR3 length: 13 amino acids. Trimming left V 3 bases short and J 4 bases short, with 9 bases between. CDR1 and CDR2 (germline): SGHVS, FNYEAQ. CDR3 DNA sequence: TGTGCCAGCAGCTTGGGGGGGTTCTATGGCTACACCTTC. It translates to CASSLGGFYGYTF.

J is TRBJ1-4 and V is TRBV9; D is ambiguous. V lost 0 bases, J lost 5 bases, and 11 bases lay in between. The germline V gene encodes CDR1 SGDLS and CDR2 YYNGEE. The CDR3 is 15 amino acids. CDR3 nucleotide sequence: TGTGCCAGCAGCGTAGCTACGGGATTGAATGAAAAACTGTTTTTT. This sequence encodes CASSVATGLNEKLFF.

This chain joins TRBV7-9 and TRBJ1-1; TRBD1 aligns across 7 bases. The CDR3 has 14 amino acids. The germline V gene encodes CDR1 SEHNR and CDR2 FQNEAQ (reference sequence). The V and J ends lost 1 base and 6 bases, in that order; junction bases with no gene match: 5. The CDR3 DNA reads TGTGCCAGCAGCTTAGTACAGGGGATTGCTGAAGCTTTCTTT. It is translated as CASSLVQGIAEAFF.

The chain uses TRBV28 and TRBJ2-5, with 15 bases matching TRBD2. The CDR3 is 17 amino acids. Per the germline V gene, CDR1 is MDHEN and CDR2 is SYDVKM. With V trimmed by 2 bases and J by 3 bases, 4 bases remained unmatched. CDR3 loop: CASSLIGLAGGEETQYF. The DNA for the CDR3 is TGTGCCAGCAGTTTAATCGGACTAGCGGGGGGGGAAGAGACCCAGTACTTC. The variable domain in full, completed from reference TRBV28 and TRBJ2-5, reads DVKVTQSSRYLVKRTGEKVFLECVQDMDHENMFWYRQDPGLGLRLIYFSYDVKMKEKGDIPEGYSVSREKKERFSLILESASTNQTSMYLCASSLIGLAGGEETQYFGPGTRLLVL.

The V gene is TRBV19, the J gene TRBJ1-5; 10 nucleotides line up with TRBD1. In germline, CDR1 is LNHDA, CDR2 SQIVND (reference sequence). The CDR3 runs to 18 residues. Trimming at V came to 0 bases and at J to 6 bases, leaving 11 bases not matched to a gene. CDR3 DNA: TGTGCCAGTAGTATAGATCGGGACAGGGGACAAGTAGGTCAGCCCCAGCATTTT. Translating gives CASSIDRDRGQVGQPQHF.

This chain links TRBV27 with TRBJ2-3; tentatively, D is TRBD1 (6 bases). The V end was cut by 6 bases, the J end by 3 bases, with 13 bases between. Looked up from germline, CDR1 is MNHEY and CDR2 is SMNVEV (reference sequence). This CDR3 has 14 amino acids. The CDR3 protein is CASSPGERTDTQYF. CDR3 DNA sequence: TGTGCCAGCAGCCCAGGGGAAAGGACAGATACGCAGTATTTT.

This chain joins TRBV5-6 and TRBJ2-1; TRBD2 matches at 7 bases. V lost 0 bases and J lost 9; bases outside the gene matches: 6. CDR3 length equals 14 residues. From germline, CDR1 is SGHDT and CDR2 YYEEEE. Here the CDR3 reads CASSLAGLVTEQFF. The CDR3 nucleotides read TGTGCCAGCAGCTTGGCCGGACTAGTAACTGAGCAGTTCTTC.

V is TRBV27 and J is TRBJ1-2; a possible D gene is TRBD1 (5 bases). The CDR3 runs to 13 residues. CDR1 and CDR2 from the germline V gene are MNHEY and SMNVEV (reference sequence). Trimming removed 6 bases at V and 7 bases at J, with 15 bases between. The CDR3 DNA follows: TGTGCCAGCAGAGCGGGGGGGGTGTCTGGCTACACCTTC. Translating gives CASRAGGVSGYTF.

The gene calls are TRBV6-6 and TRBJ2-1; 9 bases are shared with TRBD2. Trimming at V came to 5 bases and at J to 4 bases, leaving 6 bases not matched to a gene. The CDR3 length is 15 residues. Germline CDR1 MNHNY, CDR2 SVGAGI (reference sequence). In DNA, the CDR3 is TGTGCCAGCAGTCTCCGACTAGCGGATTACAATGAGCAGTTCTTC. The encoded protein is CASSLRLADYNEQFF.

This sequence joins TRBV4-1 and TRBJ2-1, with D hard to call. Trimming removed 4 bases at V and 9 bases at J, with 16 bases between. CDR3 length: 14 residues. The germline V gene has CDR1 MGHRA and CDR2 YSYEKL. Here the CDR3 reads CASSLGSTRGEQFF. The DNA of the CDR3 is TGCGCCAGCAGCCTCGGTAGTACGAGAGGTGAGCAGTTCTTC.

This clone was observed once. This chain joins TRBV4-1 and TRBJ2-5; 13 nucleotides align to TRBD2. Unmatched junction bases numbered 9, after V lost 4 bases and J lost 1 base. Germline lookup yields CDR1 MGHRA and CDR2 YSYEKL. This CDR3 has 18 residues. This CDR3 is CASSPTRLAGGLQETQYF. The CDR3 region has the DNA TGCGCCAGCAGCCCGACCCGACTAGCGGGGGGACTCCAAGAGACCCAGTACTTC.

The chain uses TRBV27 and TRBJ2-1, with a tentative D call TRBD1 (5 bases). The V end lost 6 bases, the J end lost 2 bases, and 17 bases lay between the germline ends. CDR1 is MNHEY, CDR2 SMNVEV, per germline (reference sequence). CDR3 size: 16 residues. CDR3 in DNA: TGTGCCAGCAGGGAGAAAGACAGACTTCCCTACAATGAGCAGTTCTTC. Translating it yields CASREKDRLPYNEQFF.